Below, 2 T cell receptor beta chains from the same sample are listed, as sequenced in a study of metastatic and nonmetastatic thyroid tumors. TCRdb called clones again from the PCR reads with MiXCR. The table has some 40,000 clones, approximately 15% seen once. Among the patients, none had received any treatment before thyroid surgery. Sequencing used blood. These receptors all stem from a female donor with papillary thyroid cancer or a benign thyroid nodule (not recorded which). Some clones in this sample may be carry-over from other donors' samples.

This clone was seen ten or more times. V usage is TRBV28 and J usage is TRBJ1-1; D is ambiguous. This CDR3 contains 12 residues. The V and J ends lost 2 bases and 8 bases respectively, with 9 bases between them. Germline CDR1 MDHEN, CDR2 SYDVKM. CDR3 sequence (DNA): TGTGCCAGCAGTTTAATGGACGGAGAAGCTTTCTTT. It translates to CASSLMDGEAFF.

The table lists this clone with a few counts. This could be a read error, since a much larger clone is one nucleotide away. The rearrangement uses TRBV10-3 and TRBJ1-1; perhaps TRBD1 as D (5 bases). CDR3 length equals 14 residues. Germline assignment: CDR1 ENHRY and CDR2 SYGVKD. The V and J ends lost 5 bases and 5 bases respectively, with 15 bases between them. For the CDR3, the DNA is TGTGCCATCAGTTACCCGGGGGAGGGAACTGAAGCTTTCTTT. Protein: CAISYPGEGTEAFF.